This paragraph reports one T cell receptor (beta chain). These data belong to a study of blood T cell repertoires in COVID-19. As handled by the study authors: Reference gene primer amplification gave estimated nucleated cell counts. Here immunoSEQ multiplex PCR was the method, and the copy in TCRdb shows in-frame clones only, minus some. V and J calls and clone size come straight from that table; D and trimming were deduced from the DNA. The table includes roughly 400,000 clones, over 75% detected once. Germline-derived CDR1 and CDR2 are MNHEY and SMNVEV (reference sequence). V shed 4 bases and J shed 3 bases, with 13 bases lying between them. This CDR3 is 14 amino acids long. Participant ages covered about 18 to 95 years across around 22 US areas.

This sequence originates from a man between 25 and 39 years old who had recovered from COVID-19. The rearrangement links TRBV27 to TRBJ2-7; D perhaps matches TRBD1 (6 bases). Sequencing input: PBMCs or T cells enriched from blood (not recorded which). The CDR3: CASSSTGYYYEQYF. The CDR3 coding sequence is TGTGCCAGCAGTTCCACAGGGTACTACTACGAGCAGTACTTC.